This entry lists 19 T cell receptor beta chains sequenced from one sample in a study of T cell responses to AZD1222 COVID-19 vaccine. This table comes from immunoSEQ multiplex PCR, and its TCRdb copy is limited to in-frame clones, with some not included. Among some 160,000 clones listed, roughly 93% were seen once. The sequenced sample was peripheral blood, obtained 28 days after the second AZD1222 dose. The receptors derive from an adult who received the AZD1222 COVID-19 vaccine.

The chain combines TRBV6-4 with TRBJ2-2, with unresolved D. The CDR3 runs to 13 residues. In germline, CDR1 is MRHNA, CDR2 SNTAGT. Between the trimmed V and J ends, which lost 6 bases and 2 bases, there was a span of 7 bases. CDR3 sequence (DNA): TGTGCCAGCAGCAAACATAACACCGGGGAGCTGTTTTTT. It translates to CASSKHNTGELFF.

The V gene is TRBV3-1 (or the pseudogene TRBV3-2), the J gene TRBJ2-5, with 7 bases fitting TRBD2. The CDR3 is made up of 15 amino acids. Trimming removed 10 bases from V and 3 bases from J; junction bases left unmatched: 14. Germline CDR1 and CDR2: LGHDT and YNNKEL (reference sequence). This CDR3 is CATTPSGGVEETQYF. CDR3 nucleotides: TGTGCCACGACACCTAGCGGCGGGGTGGAAGAGACCCAGTACTTC.

The V gene is TRBV7-3, the J gene TRBJ2-2; D gene ambiguous. This CDR3 is 15 amino acids long. The V gene lost 2 bases and the J gene lost 0 bases, with 7 bases spanning the gap. CDR1 is SGHTA and CDR2 is FQGTGA in the germline V gene. CDR3 in amino acids: CASSLGQTNTGELFF. In DNA form, the CDR3 reads TGTGCCAGCAGCTTAGGGCAGACGAACACCGGGGAGCTGTTTTTT.

The chain combines TRBV6-5 with TRBJ1-6; 7 bases match TRBD1. With V trimmed by 8 bases and J by 7 bases, 5 bases remained unmatched. Germline V gene data show CDR1 as MNHEY and CDR2 as SVGAGI. The CDR3 covers 13 residues. DNA for the CDR3: TGTGCCAGCTATAACAGGGGCAATTCACCCCTCCACTTT. It specifies CASYNRGNSPLHF.

The chain is built from TRBV24-1 and TRBJ1-3, with a possible D match to TRBD1 (6 bases). Germline values: CDR1 KGHDR, CDR2 SFDVKD. This CDR3 contains 17 residues. The V and J ends lost 4 bases and 0 bases respectively, with 15 bases between them. The CDR3 reads CATSDLPQGLSGNTIYF. CDR3 nucleotide sequence: TGTGCCACCAGTGACTTACCACAGGGACTCTCTGGAAACACCATATATTTT.

The gene calls are TRBV6-5 and TRBJ1-5; D gene uncertain. V was pared by 4 bases and J by 2 bases, with 6 bases between. The CDR3 covers 13 residues. Per the germline V gene, CDR1 is MNHEY and CDR2 is SVGAGI. For the CDR3, the DNA is TGTGCCAGCAGTTCCGGCGGCAATCAGCCCCAGCATTTT. It encodes CASSSGGNQPQHF.

The chain joins TRBV20-1 to TRBJ2-7; D may be TRBD1 (6 bases). Germline V gene data show CDR1 as DFQATT and CDR2 as SNEGSKA (reference sequence). CDR3 length equals 13 residues. V lost 3 bases, J lost 4 bases, and 13 bases lay in between. CDR3 sequence reads: CSASRDMGYEQYF. As DNA, the CDR3 is TGCAGTGCTAGTCGGGACATGGGTTACGAGCAGTACTTC.

The gene calls are TRBV11-2 and TRBJ1-1, with TRBD1 as a possible D gene (5 bases). The CDR3 is 13 residues long. V was pared by 2 bases and J by 5 bases, with 9 bases between. In germline, CDR1 is SGHAT, CDR2 FQNNGV. CDR3 amino acids: CASSLWGVTEAFF. The CDR3 DNA follows: TGTGCCAGCAGCTTATGGGGGGTAACTGAAGCTTTCTTT.

This chain joins TRBV5-1 and TRBJ1-2; 7 bases map to TRBD1. J lost 2 bases, V lost 2 bases, and 6 bases had no gene match. Germline V gene sequence: CDR1 SGHRS, CDR2 YFSETQ. The CDR3 runs 15 residues. The CDR3 reads CASSFWDRGNYGYTF. The CDR3 nucleotides are TGCGCCAGCAGCTTCTGGGACAGAGGCAACTATGGCTACACCTTC. The variable domain in full, with the rest retrieved from reference TRBV5-1 and TRBJ1-2, is KAGVTQTPRYLIKTRGQQVTLSCSPISGHRSVSWYQQTPGQGLQFLFEYFSETQRNKGNFPGRFSGRQFSNSRSEMNVSTLELGDSALYLCASSFWDRGNYGYTFGSGTRLTVV.

CDR3 region: CASRWDSGSPSGNTIYF. CDR3 sequence (DNA): TGCGCCAGCAGATGGGACAGTGGATCCCCCTCTGGAAACACCATATATTTT. This chain connects TRBV5-1 to TRBJ1-3; 7 positions agree with TRBD1. With 5 bases clipped from V and 0 bases from J, the junction kept 11 bases outside the gene matches. Germline V gene sequence: CDR1 SGHRS, CDR2 YFSETQ. The CDR3 consists of 17 residues.

The V call is TRBV15, the J call TRBJ2-2; TRBD2 aligns across 12 bases. From germline, CDR1 is LNHNV and CDR2 YYDKDF (reference sequence). CDR3 size: 16 residues. V lost 5 bases, J lost 7 bases, and 8 bases stayed unmatched. CDR3 nucleotide sequence: TGTGCCACCAGCCCTCGACTAGCGGGAGATTACGGGGAGCTGTTTTTT. Encoded protein: CATSPRLAGDYGELFF. Complete variable domain (other parts from reference TRBV15 and TRBJ2-2): DAMVIQNPRYQVTQFGKPVTLSCSQTLNHNVMYWYQQKSSQAPKLLFHYYDKDFNNEADTPDNFQSRRPNTSFCFLDIRSPGLGDTAMYLCATSPRLAGDYGELFFGEGSRLTVL.

This chain links TRBV7-9 with TRBJ1-1, with TRBD1 matching over 10 bases. The V segment lost 8 bases and the J segment 1 base; nucleotides outside the gene matches: 4. This CDR3 has 14 residues. Germline CDR1 SEHNR, CDR2 FQNEAQ (reference sequence). DNA for the CDR3: TGTGCCAGCTCCTGGACAGGGGGGAACACTGAAGCTTTCTTT. It codes for CASSWTGGNTEAFF.

The rearrangement uses TRBV3-1 (or the pseudogene TRBV3-2) and TRBJ1-6, with a possible D match to TRBD1 (6 bases). In germline, CDR1 is LGHDT, CDR2 YNNKEL (reference sequence). There are 15 residues in the CDR3. The V and J ends lost 2 bases and 7 bases respectively, with 12 bases between them. This chain's CDR3 is CASSQNIQGNSPLHF. The CDR3 nucleotides read TGTGCCAGCAGCCAAAACATCCAGGGGAATTCACCCCTCCACTTT.

The genes are TRBV5-1 and TRBJ2-1; D might be TRBD2 (6 bases). This CDR3 has 15 residues. V lost 5 bases and J 7 bases, leaving 19 bases between the germline ends. In germline, CDR1 is SGHRS, CDR2 YFSETQ. CDR3 coding DNA: TGCGCCAGCAGAACACCGGGACTCCCTGTTAATGAGCAGTTCTTC. Protein: CASRTPGLPVNEQFF.

This sequence joins TRBV19 and TRBJ2-7, with 13 positions matching TRBD2. CDR3 length: 15 amino acids. J was trimmed by 2 bases and V by 5 bases; bases with no gene match: 3. CDR1 and CDR2 (germline): LNHDA, SQIVND (reference sequence). The CDR3 nucleotides read TGTGCCAGTAGTGGGGGACTAGCGGGGACCTACGAGCAGTACTTC. This translates into CASSGGLAGTYEQYF.

The V gene is TRBV24-1, the J gene TRBJ1-5; D not resolved. Per the germline V gene, CDR1 is KGHDR and CDR2 is SFDVKD. The germline V and J ends were trimmed by 4 bases and 7 bases, with 16 bases remaining between them. The CDR3 extends over 15 amino acids. The CDR3 bases are TGTGCCACCAGTGAAGGTGGGGAGGGAGAACAGCCCCAGCATTTT. Translating it yields CATSEGGEGEQPQHF.

This chain uses TRBV12-2 with TRBJ1-1; the D call of TRBD1 is as the table states it, not checked on the DNA. TRBV12-2 is a recognized pseudogene. The CDR3 sequence is 14 residues long. As DNA, the CDR3 is TGTGCAAGTCGCTTACAGGATCCGAAGACTGAAGCTTTCTTT. It specifies CASRLQDPKTEAFF.

V gene TRBV6-5 combines with J gene TRBJ2-1; 9 nucleotides match TRBD1. Trimming cost V 7 bases and J 5 bases; bases outside gene matches: 9. CDR3 size: 15 residues. Germline loops: CDR1 MNHEY, CDR2 SVGAGI. CDR3 protein: CASKRGQGTNNEQFF. The CDR3 bases are TGTGCCAGCAAAAGGGGACAGGGCACGAACAATGAGCAGTTCTTC.

This clone has just one count. The chain is built from TRBV6-5 and TRBJ2-5, with D maybe TRBD2 (5 bases). There are 13 residues in the CDR3. Looked up from germline, CDR1 is MNHEY and CDR2 is SVGAGI. V was pared by 7 bases and J by 5 bases, with 14 bases between. In DNA form, the CDR3 reads TGTGCCAGCATCACGGAGTGGAGGGAGACCCAGTACTTC. Encoded protein: CASITEWRETQYF.